Shown below are 13 T cell receptor beta chains from a single sample sequenced in a study of human T cells and chemical hapten exposure. From the RACE reads, TCRdb called clonotypes with MiXCR, one entry per CDR3 protein. The repertoire has 300,000 to 450,000 distinct CDR3 sequences, more than 4.5% of them found once; the top ten carry about 2.1%. As for time point: patch test 1, 2 weeks after DPC sensitization. Documented treatment: therapeutic diphenylcyclopropenone sensitization with weekly scalp DPC. Specimen: whole blood, collected in connection with sensitization to the hapten diphenylcyclopropenone (DPC). Receptor source: a woman aged 50 to 65 with alopecia areata. Some clones in this sample may be carry-over from other donors' samples.

This clonotype has only a few counts. Mismatch with germline at one junction end may stem from a read error. The chain uses TRBV18 and TRBJ2-1; 11 nucleotides align to TRBD2. CDR1 KGHSH and CDR2 LQKENI come from the germline V gene. This CDR3 spans 13 amino acids. CDR3 DNA sequence: TGTGCCAGCTCACCACCGGGACTAGCGGCCCCCACGTTC. Translation gives CASSPPGLAAPTF.

The chain links TRBV30 to TRBJ2-3; a weak D match, TRBD2 (6 bases). The ends were cut back, 0 bases at V and 0 bases at J, with 16 bases in the middle. This CDR3 spans 17 amino acids. CDR1 GTSNPN and CDR2 SVGIG come from the germline V gene (reference sequence). The CDR3 DNA reads TGTGCCTGGAGTGTACTCGCCGGCGGGATTAGCACAGATACGCAGTATTTT. The encoded protein is CAWSVLAGGISTDTQYF.

The chain has TRBV5-4 and TRBJ2-3, with 7 bases aligning to TRBD2. CDR3 length equals 17 residues. Germline CDR1 SGHNT, CDR2 YYREEE (reference sequence). V was pared by 2 bases and J by 2 bases, with 11 bases of the junction left unmatched. CDR3: CASSLIAGAGTTDTQYF. In DNA form, the CDR3 reads TGTGCCAGCAGCTTAATCGCTGGAGCGGGGACCACAGATACGCAGTATTTT.

This clonotype showed up just a few times. V gene TRBV11-2 combines with J gene TRBJ2-3, with 9 positions matching TRBD2. Losses at the gene ends were 5 bases for V and 4 bases for J; bases not matched to a gene: 10. Germline CDR1 is SGHAT and CDR2 is FQNNGV. The CDR3 is 16 residues long. The DNA for the CDR3 is TGTGCCAGCAGCCGGGTGCAAGCGGGAGGCGCAGATACGCAGTATTTT. Residues: CASSRVQAGGADTQYF.

This rearrangement joins TRBV6-2 or TRBV6-3 to TRBJ2-6, with TRBD1 identical over 11 bases. V was clipped by 0 bases and J by 2 bases; unmatched bases: 9. The CDR3 sequence is 20 residues long. Germline values: CDR1 MNHEY, CDR2 SVGEGT. Here the CDR3 DNA reads TGTGCCAGCAGTTACTCTCGTGGACAGGGGGCTTGGGCTGGGGCCAACGTCCTGACTTTC. Amino acids: CASSYSRGQGAWAGANVLTF.

This clonotype was detected ten times or more. The rearrangement joins TRBV7-6 to TRBJ2-1; 12 bases map to TRBD2. V was pared by 5 bases and J by 6 bases, with 5 bases of the junction left unmatched. The length of the CDR3 is 15 residues. CDR1 is SGHVS, CDR2 FNYEAQ, per germline. The CDR3 region has the DNA TGTGCCAGCAGCCTTACTAGCGGGGGGCCCAATGAGCAGTTCTTC. Amino acid sequence: CASSLTSGGPNEQFF. Full variable domain (rest looked up from reference TRBV7-6 and TRBJ2-1): GAGVSQSPRYKVTKRGQDVALRCDPISGHVSLYWYRQALGQGPEFLTYFNYEAQQDKSGLPNDRFSAERPEGSISTLTIQRTEQRDSAMYRCASSLTSGGPNEQFFGPGTRLTVL.

The chain joins TRBV6-5 to TRBJ2-3; possibly TRBD2 for D (6 bases). This CDR3 spans 17 amino acids. The V gene lost 0 bases and the J gene lost 1 base, with 14 bases spanning the gap. Germline V gene sequence: CDR1 MNHEY, CDR2 SVGAGI. CDR3 sequence: CASSYSVGGTRTDTQYF. CDR3 DNA sequence: TGTGCCAGCAGTTACTCGGTTGGCGGGACCCGCACAGATACGCAGTATTTT.

This clonotype occurred a few times. The rearrangement links TRBV2 to TRBJ2-3; TRBD1 aligns across 8 bases. Trimming cost V 4 bases and J 0 bases; bases outside gene matches: 3. The CDR3 runs to 15 residues. Per germline, CDR1 SNHLY and CDR2 FYNNEI. The CDR3 region has the DNA TGTGCCAGCAGTGGTGGACAGGGAAGCACAGATACGCAGTATTTT. Its translation is CASSGGQGSTDTQYF.

This rearrangement joins TRBV3-1 to TRBJ2-7; D is unresolved. V gave up 4 bases and J gave up 0 bases, with 16 bases separating them. The CDR3 has 16 residues. Germline CDR1 reads LGHDT; CDR2 reads YNNKEL (reference sequence). Here the CDR3 reads CASSPRMTRDSYEQYF. The DNA for the CDR3 is TGTGCCAGCAGCCCCCGGATGACAAGGGACTCCTACGAGCAGTACTTC.

The chain carries TRBV6-5 and TRBJ2-1; D is uncertain. From germline, CDR1 is MNHEY and CDR2 SVGAGI. This CDR3 is 14 amino acids long. V dropped 0 bases and J dropped 3 bases, with 6 bases sitting between them. The CDR3 region has the DNA TGTGCCAGCAGTTACTCCCAGGACTACAATGAGCAGTTCTTC. Its protein product is CASSYSQDYNEQFF.

This sequence joins TRBV12-3 or TRBV12-4 and TRBJ1-5; 11 nucleotides align to TRBD1. The trim removed 3 bases at V and 10 bases at J, leaving 8 bases unmatched. This CDR3 contains 15 residues. CDR3 protein: CASSLGTGGDGPQHF. The DNA for the CDR3 is TGTGCCAGCAGTTTGGGGACAGGGGGTGATGGCCCCCAGCATTTT.

This clonotype was seen more than once but under ten times. The rearrangement joins TRBV25-1 to TRBJ1-2, with D unclear. This CDR3 spans 12 amino acids. The ends were cut back, 4 bases at V and 4 bases at J, with 7 bases in the middle. Germline lookup yields CDR1 MGHDK and CDR2 SYGVNS. CDR3 bases: TGTGCCAGCAGTGCCAAGTTCTATGGCTACACCTTC. Protein: CASSAKFYGYTF.

The rearrangement links TRBV27 to TRBJ1-4, with D maybe TRBD1 (5 bases). This CDR3 has 14 amino acids. Germline V gene sequence: CDR1 MNHEY, CDR2 SMNVEV (reference sequence). Trimming removed 5 bases from V and 7 bases from J, with 14 bases in between. The CDR3 DNA sequence: TGTGCCAGCAGTAAACAGGTTTTTACTGAAAAACTGTTTTTT. It codes for CASSKQVFTEKLFF.